Shown below are 19 T cell receptor beta chains from a single sample sequenced in a study of neurological immune-mediated disorders. One entry per CDR3 protein, called by TCRdb with MiXCR from the 5' RACE reads. In the table there are more than 45,000 distinct CDR3 sequences, 9.5% to 12% of which are singletons. Sequencing was carried out using PBMCs. Receptor source: a man aged 60-69 years in good health.

There are many counts of this clonotype. V usage is TRBV27 and J usage is TRBJ1-1; tentatively, D is TRBD1 (6 bases). This CDR3 comprises 14 residues. From germline, CDR1 is MNHEY and CDR2 SMNVEV (reference sequence). V lost 3 bases, J lost 8 bases, and 16 bases lay in between. DNA of the CDR3: TGTGCCAGCAGTTTGGTCACAGGGTCGGCCGAAGCTTTCTTT. It translates to CASSLVTGSAEAFF.

This clonotype has a count of ten or more. The chain has TRBV6-5 and TRBJ1-3; 10 nucleotides line up with TRBD1. J gave up 4 bases and V 6 bases, and 15 bases lay outside the gene matches. This CDR3 has 18 residues. Germline CDR1 and CDR2: MNHEY and SVGAGI. The CDR3 nucleotides read TGTGCCAGCAGCCAAGCCCCAGGGACAGGGGCCGTAGGAAACACCATATATTTT. Amino acids: CASSQAPGTGAVGNTIYF.

There are many counts of this clonotype. The rearrangement uses TRBV20-1 and TRBJ1-3; possible D gene TRBD1, 6 bases. The CDR3 extends over 14 amino acids. Germline-derived CDR1 and CDR2 are DFQATT and SNEGSKA (reference sequence). In DNA form, the CDR3 reads TGCGGCGGACGAGGGGGGGTCTCTGGAAACACCATATATTTT. This encodes CGGRGGVSGNTIYF.

This clonotype came up a few times. The chain uses TRBV6-5 and TRBJ2-7; D gene uncertain. The CDR3 sequence is 12 residues long. The germline V and J ends were trimmed by 2 bases and 4 bases, with 6 bases remaining between them. Germline V CDR1 and CDR2: MNHEY, SVGAGI. CDR3 amino acids: CASSYGPYEQYF. CDR3 sequence (DNA): TGTGCCAGCAGTTACGGGCCGTACGAGCAGTACTTC.

This clonotype has a handful of counts. The chain has TRBV7-2 and TRBJ2-1; 15 bases are a match to TRBD2. There are 21 residues in the CDR3. V was clipped by 4 bases and J by 1 base; unmatched bases: 14. The germline CDR1 and CDR2 sequences are SGHTA and FQGNSA. CDR3 bases: TGTGCCAGCAGCTCAGGGACCCCCGGGACTAGCGGGGGGCGGTCCTACAATGAGCAGTTCTTC. It codes for CASSSGTPGTSGGRSYNEQFF.

This clonotype has at least ten counts. This chain links TRBV12-3 or TRBV12-4 with TRBJ1-1; D is unclear. V lost 7 bases, J lost 6 bases, and 9 bases lay in between. The CDR3 is 11 amino acids. The CDR3 region is CASTRGPEAFF. The DNA of the CDR3 is TGTGCCAGCACCCGAGGGCCTGAAGCTTTCTTT.

This clonotype was observed at least ten times. V gene TRBV7-2 combines with J gene TRBJ1-1; unclear D gene. V lost 2 bases and J lost 3, with 7 bases in between. The CDR3 runs to 13 residues. Germline lookup yields CDR1 SGHTA and CDR2 FQGNSA. The chain's CDR3 is CASSLIQYTEAFF. DNA of the CDR3: TGTGCCAGCAGCTTAATCCAGTACACTGAAGCTTTCTTT.

This clonotype was seen repeatedly, ten times or more. CDR3 residues: CASSGPSGDTQYF. The CDR3 DNA reads as TGCGCCAGCAGCGGACCTTCGGGGGATACGCAGTATTTT. This chain uses TRBV5-1 with TRBJ2-3; TRBD2 is a possible D gene (5 bases). Germline values: CDR1 SGHRS, CDR2 YFSETQ. There are 13 residues in the CDR3. Trimming cost V 4 bases and J 6 bases, with 12 bases left between them.

This clonotype was found many times. The chain is built from TRBV5-1 and TRBJ1-6, with D hard to call. CDR1 and CDR2 (germline): SGHRS, YFSETQ. V lost 0 bases, J lost 2 bases, and 9 bases lay in between. This CDR3 spans 16 amino acids. The CDR3 loop reads CASSLEGATYNSPLHF. The CDR3, as DNA: TGCGCCAGCAGCTTGGAGGGCGCGACCTATAATTCACCCCTCCACTTT. The complete variable domain, with remaining parts taken from reference TRBV5-1 and TRBJ1-6, reads KAGVTQTPRYLIKTRGQQVTLSCSPISGHRSVSWYQQTPGQGLQFLFEYFSETQRNKGNFPGRFSGRQFSNSRSEMNVSTLELGDSALYLCASSLEGATYNSPLHFGNGTRLTVT.

The chain combines TRBV6-5 with TRBJ2-2, with a weak D call TRBD1 (5 bases). The CDR3 is 15 residues long. The germline V gene has CDR1 MNHEY and CDR2 SVGAGI. With 5 bases removed from V and 15 bases from J, the gap between germline ends came to 25 bases. The CDR3 nucleotides are TGTGCCAGCAGTCAGGGATCTATGAACACCGGAGAGATGTTTTTT. Amino acids: CASSQGSMNTGEMFF.

In its sample, this clonotype was seen many times. This rearrangement joins TRBV5-1 to TRBJ1-6, with a tentative D call TRBD1 (5 bases). V lost 0 bases and J 8 bases, leaving 9 bases between the germline ends. Germline-derived CDR1 and CDR2 are SGHRS and YFSETQ. The CDR3 covers 14 residues. CDR3 in amino acids: CASSLGGADSPLHF. In DNA form, the CDR3 reads TGCGCCAGCAGCTTGGGTGGGGCCGATTCACCCCTCCACTTT.

This clonotype came up many times. V is TRBV5-6 and J is TRBJ2-7; D may be TRBD1 (5 bases). CDR1 and CDR2 (germline): SGHDT, YYEEEE. Trimming took 3 bases from V and 4 from J, leaving 11 bases between them. The CDR3 covers 13 residues. For the CDR3, the DNA is TGTGCCAGCAGCTACCAGGGTGGGTACGAGCAGTACTTC. Translated: CASSYQGGYEQYF.

There are many counts of this clonotype. The chain employs TRBV20-1 and TRBJ1-5; D gene uncertain. This CDR3 region has 14 residues. Looked up from germline, CDR1 is DFQATT and CDR2 is SNEGSKA (reference sequence). Trimming cost V 4 bases and J 4 bases, with 14 bases left between them. The chain's CDR3 is CSAMRDMGNQPQHF. DNA for the CDR3: TGCAGTGCTATGCGAGATATGGGGAATCAGCCCCAGCATTTT.

This clonotype has ten or more counts. The chain is built from TRBV12-3 or TRBV12-4 and TRBJ1-4; D gene unclear. Trimming stripped 2 bases from V and 4 bases from J, with 8 bases between. The CDR3 is made up of 14 amino acids. CDR3 sequence reads: CASSLMGFNEKLFF. CDR3 sequence (DNA): TGTGCCAGCAGTTTAATGGGTTTTAATGAAAAACTGTTTTTT.

This clonotype was seen many times. The chain couples TRBV7-2 to TRBJ2-3; 8 positions match TRBD1. Germline CDR1 is SGHTA and CDR2 is FQGNSA. Trimming at V came to 3 bases and at J to 4 bases, leaving 3 bases not matched to a gene. The CDR3 has 14 amino acids. CDR3 sequence reads: CASSFGQGPDTQYF. For the CDR3, the DNA is TGTGCCAGCAGCTTCGGACAGGGCCCAGATACGCAGTATTTT.

At least ten counts were recorded for this clonotype. The chain carries TRBV6-6 and TRBJ2-1, with no clear D. Germline values: CDR1 MNHNY, CDR2 SVGAGI (reference sequence). The CDR3 runs to 11 residues. Trimming cost V 10 bases and J 4 bases, with 8 bases left between them. The CDR3 DNA sequence: TGTGCCACTCAGGAATACAATGAGCAGTTCTTC. As protein: CATQEYNEQFF.

V and J are TRBV7-6 and TRBJ1-1; D is possibly TRBD1 (6 bases). Trimming removed 4 bases from V and 2 bases from J, with 11 bases in between. The CDR3 has 14 amino acids. The germline gives CDR1 SGHVS, CDR2 FNYEAQ. CDR3 nucleotide sequence: TGTGCCAGCAGCTGGACAGTAACCAACACTGAAGCTTTCTTT. Its translation is CASSWTVTNTEAFF.

CDR3 bases: TGCAGTGCCGCGGGGCGGGAGACCCAGTACTTC. The encoded protein is CSAAGRETQYF. The V gene is TRBV20-1, the J gene TRBJ2-5, with D possibly being TRBD2 (6 bases). Trimming cost V 6 bases and J 5 bases, with 10 bases left between them. Germline values: CDR1 DFQATT, CDR2 SNEGSKA (reference sequence). This CDR3 comprises 11 residues.

This clonotype was seen at least ten times. The V gene is TRBV5-1, the J gene TRBJ1-1, with 9 nucleotides matching TRBD1. CDR3 size: 13 residues. The V segment lost 4 bases and the J segment 7 bases; nucleotides outside the gene matches: 5. Germline assignment: CDR1 SGHRS and CDR2 YFSETQ. CDR3: CASSIHRGLEAFF. DNA of the CDR3: TGCGCCAGCAGCATACACAGGGGGCTTGAAGCTTTCTTT.